The clone carrying this T cell receptor beta chain was observed once. This entry comes from a study of OX40 agonist ivuxolimab in advanced cancers. Trimming took 3 bases from V and 2 from J, leaving 11 bases between them. This CDR3 spans 14 amino acids. CDR1 SGHRS and CDR2 YFSETQ come from the germline V gene. Assay used: immunoSEQ multiplex PCR; TCRdb lists only in-frame clones, some missing. The sample includes 70,000 or so clones, 75% to 90% of them seen just once. The sequence was collected from an adult with an advanced solid tumor such as melanoma, head and neck, liver or kidney cancer. Sequencing was performed on CD4+ or CD8+ T cells sorted from blood, taken in a trial of the OX40 agonist ivuxolimab. V is TRBV5-1 and J is TRBJ1-1; D might be TRBD1 (5 bases). CDR3 residues: CASSSGTANTEAFF. CDR3 coding DNA: TGCGCCAGCAGCTCGGGGACGGCTAACACTGAAGCTTTCTTT.